This T cell receptor (beta chain) comes out of a study of a mutant IDH1 vaccine in newly diagnosed glioma. Study information: Vaccine administration was initiated 4-6 weeks following radiotherapy alone, or with temozolomide cycles. Sex distribution of treated patients was approximately 60% male and 37.5% female; mean age was 40.4 years.

Regarding this clone: The target antigen is unknown.

Germline lookup yields CDR1 SEHNR and CDR2 FQNEAQ (reference sequence). Trimming left V 1 base short and J 2 bases short, with 15 bases between. The CDR3 loop spans 16 amino acids. Time point indicated: week 35, safety follow-up. One vaccine dose held 300 ug of mutant IDH1 20-mer peptide and came with topical imiquimod. TCRdb's copy holds only in-frame clones and misses some; the assay was immunoSEQ multiplex PCR. The table records 30,000 or so clones, 82% of them present only once. The rearrangement links TRBV7-9 to TRBJ2-7; D is uncertain. The clonotype originates from a woman aged 18-30 years with glioma. Sequenced here: PBMCs, sampled from a glioma patient whose treatment included an IDH1 peptide vaccine. CDR3 sequence (DNA): TGTGCCAGCAGCTTAGAGGGCTACGGAACGCCCTACGAGCAGTACTTC. Residues: CASSLEGYGTPYEQYF.